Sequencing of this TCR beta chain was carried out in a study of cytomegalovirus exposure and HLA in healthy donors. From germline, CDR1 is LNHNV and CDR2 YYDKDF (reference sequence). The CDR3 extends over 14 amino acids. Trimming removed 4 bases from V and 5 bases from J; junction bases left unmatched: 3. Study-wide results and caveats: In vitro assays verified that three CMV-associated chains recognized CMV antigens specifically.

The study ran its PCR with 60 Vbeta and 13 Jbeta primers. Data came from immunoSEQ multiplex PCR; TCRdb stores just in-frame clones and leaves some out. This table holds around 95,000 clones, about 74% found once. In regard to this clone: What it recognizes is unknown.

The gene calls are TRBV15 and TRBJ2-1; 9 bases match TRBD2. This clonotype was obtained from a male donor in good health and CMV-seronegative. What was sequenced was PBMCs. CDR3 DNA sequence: TGTGCCACCAGCAATAGCGGGAGCCACAATGAGCAGTTCTTC. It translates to CATSNSGSHNEQFF.